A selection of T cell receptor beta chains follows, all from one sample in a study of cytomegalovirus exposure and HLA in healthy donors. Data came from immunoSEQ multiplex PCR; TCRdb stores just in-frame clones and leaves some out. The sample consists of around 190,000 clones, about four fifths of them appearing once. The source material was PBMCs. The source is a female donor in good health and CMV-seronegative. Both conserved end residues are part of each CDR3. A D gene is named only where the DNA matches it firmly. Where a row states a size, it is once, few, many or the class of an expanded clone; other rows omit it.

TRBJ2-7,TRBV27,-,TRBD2,TGTGCCAGCTCTCGAGGGGGACTAGCAGTCGACGAGCAGTACTTC,CASSRGGLAVDEQYF
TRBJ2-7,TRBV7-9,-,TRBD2,TGTGCCAGCAGCCCCCCGGGGGGGTCCTACGAGCAGTACTTC,CASSPPGGSYEQYF
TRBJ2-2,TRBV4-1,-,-,TGCGCCAGCAGCCCCCGGAACAGGGCGGTCGGGGAGCTGTTTTTT,CASSPRNRAVGELFF
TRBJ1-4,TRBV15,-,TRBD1,TGTGCCACCAGCCCTTCTTCCAGGGGGCCCAGTGAAAAACTGTTTTTT,CATSPSSRGPSEKLFF
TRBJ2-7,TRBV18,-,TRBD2,TGTGCCAGCTCCCGTACTAGCGGGAGTTCCTACGAGCAGTACTTC,CASSRTSGSSYEQYF
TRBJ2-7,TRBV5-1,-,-,TGCGCCAGCAGCTTGGCTCGGGGGGCTGGTGAGCAGTACTTC,CASSLARGAGEQYF
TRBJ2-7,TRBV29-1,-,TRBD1,TGCAGCGCCCGGCCGGGACAGGGATTGCACGAGCAGTACTTC,CSARPGQGLHEQYF
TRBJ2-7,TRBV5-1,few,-,TGCGCCAGCAGCTTGGGACAAAGCTCCTACGAGCAGTACTTC,CASSLGQSSYEQYF
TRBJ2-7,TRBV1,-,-,TGCACCCCGCACTACGGTTCCTACGAGCAGTACTTC,CTPHYGSYEQYF
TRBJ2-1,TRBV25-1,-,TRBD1,TGTGCCAGCAGTGAATGGGGGGGACAGGGGAGCAATGAGCAGTTCTTC,CASSEWGGQGSNEQFF
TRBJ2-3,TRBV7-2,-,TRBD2,TGTGCCAGCAGCTTAAACCTCCGGACTAGCCTGAACACAGATACGCAGTATTTT,CASSLNLRTSLNTDTQYF
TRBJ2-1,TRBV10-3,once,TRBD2,TGTGCCATCAGGCCTAGCGGGGGCCACCCCTTCTTC,CAIRPSGGHPFF
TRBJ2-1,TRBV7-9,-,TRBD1,TGTGCCAGCAGCCCCCCGGGACAGGGACACAATGAGCAGTTCTTC,CASSPPGQGHNEQFF
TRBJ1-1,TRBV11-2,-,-,TGTGCCAGCAGCTTATCAGGGGCCCAGAACACTGAAGCTTTCTTT,CASSLSGAQNTEAFF
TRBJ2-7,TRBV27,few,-,TGTGCCAGCAGCCCTGGGGGGGGCAGGTTCGAGCAGTACTTC,CASSPGGGRFEQYF